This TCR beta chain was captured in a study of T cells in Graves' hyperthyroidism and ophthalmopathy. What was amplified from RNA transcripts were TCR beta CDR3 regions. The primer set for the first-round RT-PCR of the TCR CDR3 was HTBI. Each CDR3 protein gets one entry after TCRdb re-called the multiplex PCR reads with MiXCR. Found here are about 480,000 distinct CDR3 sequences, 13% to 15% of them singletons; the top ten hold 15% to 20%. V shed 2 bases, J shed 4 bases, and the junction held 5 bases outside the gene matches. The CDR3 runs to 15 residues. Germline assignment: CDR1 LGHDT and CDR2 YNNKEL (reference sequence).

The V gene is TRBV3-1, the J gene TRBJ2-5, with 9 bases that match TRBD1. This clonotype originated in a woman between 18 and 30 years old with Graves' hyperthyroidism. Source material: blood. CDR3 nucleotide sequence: TGTGCCAGCAGCCAACGAACAGGGGGCGCAGAGACCCAGTACTTC. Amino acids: CASSQRTGGAETQYF.